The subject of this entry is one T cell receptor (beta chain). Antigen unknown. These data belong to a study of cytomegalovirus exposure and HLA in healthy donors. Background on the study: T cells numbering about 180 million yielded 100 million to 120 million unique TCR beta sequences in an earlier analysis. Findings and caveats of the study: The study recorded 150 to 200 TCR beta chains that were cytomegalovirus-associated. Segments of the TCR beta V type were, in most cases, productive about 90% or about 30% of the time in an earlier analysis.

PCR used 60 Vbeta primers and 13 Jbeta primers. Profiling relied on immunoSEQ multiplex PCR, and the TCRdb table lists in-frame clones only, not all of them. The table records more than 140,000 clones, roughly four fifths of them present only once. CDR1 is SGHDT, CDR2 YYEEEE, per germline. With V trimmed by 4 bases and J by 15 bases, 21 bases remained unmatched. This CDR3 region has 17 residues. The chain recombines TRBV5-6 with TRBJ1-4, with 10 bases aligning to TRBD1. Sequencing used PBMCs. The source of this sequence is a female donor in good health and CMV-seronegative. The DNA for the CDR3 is TGTGCCAGCAGCCGGGAGGGGACAGGGGCCATCAGGGGACGGTTGTTTTTT. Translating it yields CASSREGTGAIRGRLFF.